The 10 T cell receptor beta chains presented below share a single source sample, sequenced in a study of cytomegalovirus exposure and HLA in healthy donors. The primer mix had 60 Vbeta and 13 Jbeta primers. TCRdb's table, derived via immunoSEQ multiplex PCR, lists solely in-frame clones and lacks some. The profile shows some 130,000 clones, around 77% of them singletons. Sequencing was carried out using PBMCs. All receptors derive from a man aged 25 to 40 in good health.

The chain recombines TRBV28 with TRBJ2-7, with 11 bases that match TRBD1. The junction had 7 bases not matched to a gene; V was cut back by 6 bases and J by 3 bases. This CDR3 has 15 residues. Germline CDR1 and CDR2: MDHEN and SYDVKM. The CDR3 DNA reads TGTGCCAGCAGACCGACCGGGACAGGGGGCTACGAGCAGTACTTC. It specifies CASRPTGTGGYEQYF.

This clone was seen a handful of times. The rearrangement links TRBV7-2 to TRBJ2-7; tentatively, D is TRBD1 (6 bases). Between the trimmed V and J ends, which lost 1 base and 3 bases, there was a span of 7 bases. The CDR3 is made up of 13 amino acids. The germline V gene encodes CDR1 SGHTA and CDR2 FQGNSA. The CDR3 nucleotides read TGTGCCAGCAGCTTAGTGGACAGCTACGAGCAGTACTTC. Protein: CASSLVDSYEQYF.

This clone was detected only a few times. CDR3 coding DNA: TGTGCCAGCGAACTAGCGGGAGTCAGCAATGAGCAGTTCTTC. Translation gives CASELAGVSNEQFF. The chain is built from TRBV7-2 and TRBJ2-1; 11 nucleotides agree with TRBD2. There are 14 residues in the CDR3. V dropped 8 bases and J dropped 6; count of bases not matched to a gene: 6. Per the germline V gene, CDR1 is SGHTA and CDR2 is FQGNSA.

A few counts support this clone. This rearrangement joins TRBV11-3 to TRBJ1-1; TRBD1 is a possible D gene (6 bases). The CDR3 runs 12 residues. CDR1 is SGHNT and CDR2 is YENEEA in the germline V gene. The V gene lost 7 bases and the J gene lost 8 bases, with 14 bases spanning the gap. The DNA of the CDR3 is TGTGCCAGCACCCGAACCGGGACAGAAGCTTTCTTT. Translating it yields CASTRTGTEAFF. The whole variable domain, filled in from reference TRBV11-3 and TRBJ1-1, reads EAGVVQSPRYKIIEKKQPVAFWCNPISGHNTLYWYLQNLGQGPELLIRYENEEAVDDSQLPKDRFSAERLKGVDSTLKIQPAELGDSAVYLCASTRTGTEAFFGQGTRLTVV.

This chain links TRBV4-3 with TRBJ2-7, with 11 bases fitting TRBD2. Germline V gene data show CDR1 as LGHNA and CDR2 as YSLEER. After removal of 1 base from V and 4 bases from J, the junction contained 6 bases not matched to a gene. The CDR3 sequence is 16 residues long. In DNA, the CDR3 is TGCGCCAGCAGCCAAGTGTTAGCGGGAGGGCCGTACGAGCAGTACTTC. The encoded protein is CASSQVLAGGPYEQYF.

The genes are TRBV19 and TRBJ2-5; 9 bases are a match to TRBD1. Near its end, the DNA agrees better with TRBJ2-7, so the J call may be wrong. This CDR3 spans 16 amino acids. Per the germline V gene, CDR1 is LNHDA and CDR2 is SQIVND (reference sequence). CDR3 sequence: CASSMSPGQGAYEQYF. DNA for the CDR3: TGTGCCAGTAGTATGAGCCCGGGACAGGGAGCCTACGAGCAGTACTTC.

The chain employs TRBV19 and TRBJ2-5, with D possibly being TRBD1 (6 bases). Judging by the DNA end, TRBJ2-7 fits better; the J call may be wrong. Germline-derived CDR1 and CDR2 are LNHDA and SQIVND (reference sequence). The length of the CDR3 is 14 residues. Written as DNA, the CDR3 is TGTGCCAGTAGTATCACAGGGAGCTCCTACGAGCAGTACTTC. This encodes CASSITGSSYEQYF.

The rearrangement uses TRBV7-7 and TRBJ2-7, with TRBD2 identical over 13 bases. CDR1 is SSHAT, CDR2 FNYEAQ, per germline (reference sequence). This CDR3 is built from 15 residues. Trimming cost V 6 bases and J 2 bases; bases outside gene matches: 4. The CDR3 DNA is TGTGCCAGCAGTCCGGGACTAGCGGGACCCTACGAGCAGTACTTC. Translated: CASSPGLAGPYEQYF.

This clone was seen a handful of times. CDR3 sequence (DNA): TGTGCCAGCAGCATGGACAGGGACACTGAAGCTTTCTTT. It translates to CASSMDRDTEAFF. V usage is TRBV6-6 and J usage is TRBJ1-1, with 8 positions matching TRBD1. CDR1 and CDR2 (germline): MNHNY, SVGAGI (reference sequence). CDR3 length: 13 residues. J gave up 3 bases and V 6 bases, and 3 bases lay outside the gene matches.

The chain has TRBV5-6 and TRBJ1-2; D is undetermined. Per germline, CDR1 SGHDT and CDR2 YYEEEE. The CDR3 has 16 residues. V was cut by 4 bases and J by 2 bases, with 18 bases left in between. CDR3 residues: CASSLPEGLGNYGYTF. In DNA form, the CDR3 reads TGTGCCAGCAGCCTCCCCGAGGGATTAGGGAACTATGGCTACACCTTC.